These T cell receptor beta chains were read from a single sample in a study of T-cell reconstitution after alpha-beta-depleted transplantation in children. MiXCR, run by TCRdb on the PCR reads, gives a single entry per CDR3 protein. The sample lists about a million distinct CDR3 sequences; under 30% were seen once. Sequences were derived from PBMCs, mostly from graft donor cells, sampled 360 days after TCRalphabeta/CD19-depleted stem cell transplant. The receptors derive from a boy younger than two who had a stem cell transplant for SCID, so the T cells may come from the graft donor. Each CDR3 is given with its conserved first and last residue. A D gene is named only where the DNA matches it firmly. Only some rows state a clone size, as once, few, many or a class for expanded clones.

cdr3_nt: TGCAGCGGAGGGGTTGAGATGAACACTGAAGCTTTCTTT; cdr3_aa: CSGGVEMNTEAFF; d_call: .; v_call: TRBV29-1; j_call: TRBJ1-1; clone_size: many
cdr3_nt: TGTGCCAGCAGCAATGACAGGGATGTTTGGTGGGAGCAGTACTTC; cdr3_aa: CASSNDRDVWWEQYF; d_call: TRBD1; v_call: TRBV7-2; j_call: TRBJ2-7; clone_size: .
cdr3_nt: TGTGCCAGCAGCTTCCGGGCCTCGGGAAACATTCAGTACTTC; cdr3_aa: CASSFRASGNIQYF; d_call: .; v_call: TRBV5-6; j_call: TRBJ2-4; clone_size: .
cdr3_nt: TGTGCCAGCAGCCGGACCATGGGGGCCCTAGTGGACAATGAGCAGTTCTTC; cdr3_aa: CASSRTMGALVDNEQFF; d_call: .; v_call: TRBV6-1; j_call: TRBJ2-1; clone_size: .
cdr3_nt: TGTGCCAGCAGCAGACCGACTAGCGGGGGTAGCACAGATACGCAGTATTTT; cdr3_aa: CASSRPTSGGSTDTQYF; d_call: TRBD2; v_call: TRBV7-2; j_call: TRBJ2-3; clone_size: .
cdr3_nt: TGTGCCAGCAGCCTGCAACTCAGCCGCACAGATACGCAGTATTTT; cdr3_aa: CASSLQLSRTDTQYF; d_call: .; v_call: TRBV13; j_call: TRBJ2-3; clone_size: few
cdr3_nt: TGTGCCAGCAGCTTACGGAGAGCCCAGGGGGCTTTCTTT; cdr3_aa: CASSLRRAQGAFF; d_call: .; v_call: TRBV7-8; j_call: TRBJ1-1; clone_size: .
cdr3_nt: TGTGCCAGCAGTTACGGACCGGGCCCCACAGATACGCAGTATTTT; cdr3_aa: CASSYGPGPTDTQYF; d_call: .; v_call: TRBV6-5; j_call: TRBJ2-3; clone_size: few
cdr3_nt: TGTGCCACCAGCAGAGAGCCCCGGGGAGGGGAGCAGTTCTTC; cdr3_aa: CATSREPRGGEQFF; d_call: TRBD2; v_call: TRBV15; j_call: TRBJ2-1; clone_size: .
cdr3_nt: TGTGCCAGCAGCTTAAAGTGGCGGGGGGGTGTGGGAGATACGCAGTATTTT; cdr3_aa: CASSLKWRGGVGDTQYF; d_call: TRBD2; v_call: TRBV7-3; j_call: TRBJ2-3; clone_size: .
cdr3_nt: TGTGCCAGCATTCCCGGACGGACCCAGTTCTCCTACGAGCAGTACTTC; cdr3_aa: CASIPGRTQFSYEQYF; d_call: .; v_call: TRBV6-4; j_call: TRBJ2-7; clone_size: .
cdr3_nt: TGTGCCAGCAGCCTAGGACCGGAACGCAATCAGCCCCAGCATTTT; cdr3_aa: CASSLGPERNQPQHF; d_call: .; v_call: TRBV7-6; j_call: TRBJ1-5; clone_size: .
cdr3_nt: TGCGCCAGCAGCCAAGGACCCGGACAGGGGGCGCGGTGGGGGGTGGCCAAAAACATTCAGTACTTC; cdr3_aa: CASSQGPGQGARWGVAKNIQYF; d_call: TRBD1; v_call: TRBV4-1; j_call: TRBJ2-4; clone_size: .
cdr3_nt: TGTGCCAGCAGCACGGGCCCCAGTGAGTTCTTC; cdr3_aa: CASSTGPSEFF; d_call: .; v_call: TRBV5-5; j_call: TRBJ2-1; clone_size: .